A selection of T cell receptor beta chains follows, all from one sample in a study of T-cell reconstitution after alpha-beta-depleted transplantation in children. MiXCR was run by TCRdb on the PCR reads, yielding one entry per CDR3 protein. Seen here are about 610,000 distinct CDR3 sequences, 25% to 30% observed once, and the top ten hold about 35%. The specimen comprised PBMCs, sampled before TCRalphabeta/CD19-depleted stem cell transplant. The receptors here all came from a boy less than two years old with Wiskott-Aldrich syndrome, due to receive a stem cell transplant. CDR3s leave out the opening cysteine and the closing phenylalanine or tryptophan. The D gene is left open where the match is weak.

D: -; V: TRBV12-3/TRBV12-4; CDR3: ASSLRPRNTEAF
D: -; V: TRBV15; CDR3: ATRLGGPIGETQY
D: -; V: TRBV5-1; CDR3: ASSFGQAGAYGYT
D: -; V: TRBV10-3; CDR3: AISGPRTADTYEQY
D: -; V: TRBV14; CDR3: ASSFGTWNQF
D: -; V: TRBV12-3/TRBV12-4; CDR3: ASSLRGTQGNEQF
D: -; V: TRBV5-1; CDR3: ASSPGRYNEQF
D: -; V: TRBV29-1; CDR3: SVVGSLNTGELF
D: -; V: TRBV21-1; CDR3: ASSKGCRTPNQPQH
D: TRBD1; V: TRBV7-2; CDR3: ASRQQGSPYEQY
D: -; V: TRBV5-5; CDR3: ASSGGIRYNEQF
D: -; V: TRBV20-1; CDR3: SARKPGITDTQY
D: TRBD1; V: TRBV2; CDR3: ATKQGTNTGELF
D: -; V: TRBV10-3; CDR3: AISPYTDIGGANVLT
D: -; V: TRBV12-3/TRBV12-4; CDR3: ASSLALGGYNEQF
D: TRBD2; V: TRBV20-1; CDR3: SAWTSGRRTDTQY
D: TRBD1; V: TRBV5-5; CDR3: ASSQQGVLNYGYT
D: -; V: TRBV20-1; CDR3: SALQGFGAKNIQY
D: -; V: TRBV20-1; CDR3: SCLWGRTAGSYNEQF
D: -; V: TRBV20-1; CDR3: SARDLPWRHPYNEQF
D: -; V: TRBV3-1; CDR3: ASSRDGKYGYT
D: -; V: TRBV9; CDR3: ASSVLGDTEAF
D: -; V: TRBV20-1; CDR3: SARGARQNTGELF
D: -; V: TRBV11-2; CDR3: ASSLQMANEQF
D: TRBD2; V: TRBV5-1; CDR3: ASSLVGVIGGTSGPYNEQF
D: TRBD2; V: TRBV2; CDR3: ASSTYRLANGELF
D: -; V: TRBV7-9; CDR3: ASSLSGGSPSGNTIY
D: -; V: TRBV18; CDR3: ASSPAPTETNYGYT
D: -; V: TRBV20-1; CDR3: SARVRNTIY
D: -; V: TRBV5-1; CDR3: ASSPPGRKETQY
D: -; V: TRBV6-5; CDR3: ASRTQMGAEQF
D: -; V: TRBV16; CDR3: ASSRPPFDGPQH
D: -; V: TRBV9; CDR3: ASSAGTPGELF
D: TRBD1; V: TRBV7-9; CDR3: ASSPRGTGGELDTQY
D: TRBD2; V: TRBV12-3/TRBV12-4; CDR3: ASRSLAGVFDEQF
D: TRBD1; V: TRBV5-1; CDR3: ASSLSGQVNYYEQY
D: TRBD2; V: TRBV20-1; CDR3: SAFSLAGGHNEQF
D: -; V: TRBV6-1; CDR3: ASKRVSYNEQF
D: -; V: TRBV27; CDR3: ASSLFGGRANQPQH
D: -; V: TRBV9; CDR3: ASSVGQGANEQF
D: -; V: TRBV7-9; CDR3: ASMTEIYGYT
D: TRBD2; V: TRBV2; CDR3: ASSGGASGYTDTQY
D: -; V: TRBV4-1; CDR3: ASRETDSGANVLT
D: TRBD1; V: TRBV4-3; CDR3: ASSQDTLDRGWTIRVMNTEAF
D: TRBD2; V: TRBV28; CDR3: ASSTGGGWADTQY
D: TRBD2; V: TRBV5-1; CDR3: ASSPRTSGSSYYYYEQY
D: -; V: TRBV5-1; CDR3: ASSSWGRGTYEQY
D: -; V: TRBV5-1; CDR3: ASSLVRGSSQH
D: -; V: TRBV5-1; CDR3: ASSLLVGQGSYNEQF
D: -; V: TRBV6-1; CDR3: ASSEVVPTYNEQF
D: -; V: TRBV12-3/TRBV12-4; CDR3: ASTGHGQNSYEQY
D: -; V: TRBV5-1; CDR3: ASRADLEYIQY